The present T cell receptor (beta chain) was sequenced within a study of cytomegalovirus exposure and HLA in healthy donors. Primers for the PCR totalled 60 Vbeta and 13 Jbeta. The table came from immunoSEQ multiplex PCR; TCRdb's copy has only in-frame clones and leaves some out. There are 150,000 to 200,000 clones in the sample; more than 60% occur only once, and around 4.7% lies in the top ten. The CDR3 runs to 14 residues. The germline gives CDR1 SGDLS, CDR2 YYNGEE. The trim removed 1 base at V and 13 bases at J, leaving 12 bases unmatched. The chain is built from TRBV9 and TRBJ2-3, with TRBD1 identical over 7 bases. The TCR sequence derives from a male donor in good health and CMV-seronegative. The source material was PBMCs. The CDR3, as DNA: TGTGCCAGCAGCGTAATGGGGGACAGCCTTTGGAAGTATTTT. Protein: CASSVMGDSLWKYF. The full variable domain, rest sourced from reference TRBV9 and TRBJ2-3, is DSGVTQTPKHLITATGQRVTLRCSPRSGDLSVYWYQQSLDQGLQFLIQYYNGEERAKGNILERFSAQQFPDLHSELNLSSLELGDSALYFCASSVMGDSLWKYFGPGTRLTVL.